Following are 15 T cell receptor beta chains from one sample sequenced in a study of PD-1 blockade in classical Hodgkin lymphoma. Here immunoSEQ multiplex PCR was the method, and the copy in TCRdb shows in-frame clones only, minus some. The repertoire holds fewer than 95,000 clones, with about 83% as singletons. Regarding time point: cycle 4 day 1 (C4D1), after five to seven weeks of nivolumab. Each and every patient relapsed after autologous stem cell transplantation, and patients got differing brentuximab vedotin exposure. This specimen was peripheral blood mononuclear cells (PBMCs), taken before the fourth cycle of nivolumab. These receptors came from a human donor with classical Hodgkin lymphoma.

This clone was seen a handful of times. V usage is TRBV6-4 and J usage is TRBJ1-5; D perhaps matches TRBD1 (5 bases). There are 13 residues in the CDR3. Germline V gene lookup returns CDR1 MRHNA and CDR2 SNTAGT. Between the trimmed V and J ends, which lost 4 bases and 4 bases, there was a span of 8 bases. The CDR3 region has the DNA TGTGCCAGCAGTGGGGACGGGAATCAGCCCCAGCATTTT. Translation gives CASSGDGNQPQHF.

The chain joins TRBV6-1 to TRBJ2-1; D call uncertain. Between the trimmed V and J ends, which lost 0 bases and 10 bases, there was a span of 4 bases. The CDR3 length is 11 residues. Germline assignment: CDR1 MNHNS and CDR2 SASEGT. CDR3: CASSEAWEQFF. CDR3 sequence (DNA): TGTGCCAGCAGTGAAGCCTGGGAGCAGTTCTTC.

The CDR3 sequence: CASSLAGGGEQFF. The CDR3 nucleotides are TGTGCCAGCAGCTTAGCGGGCGGTGGTGAGCAGTTCTTC. J is TRBJ2-1 and V is TRBV7-9; D uncertain. The CDR3 totals 13 residues. Between the trimmed V and J ends, which lost 0 bases and 9 bases, there was a span of 9 bases. CDR1 SEHNR and CDR2 FQNEAQ come from the germline V gene (reference sequence).

The table lists this clone with a count of one. V gene TRBV10-3 combines with J gene TRBJ2-7; the D gene is possibly TRBD2 (6 bases). This CDR3 region has 14 residues. Germline V gives CDR1 ENHRY, CDR2 SYGVKD. Trimming took off 6 bases at V and 0 bases at J, with 12 bases between the two ends. The CDR3 nucleotides are TGTGCCATCAGAAACCAGGAGGGCTCCTACGAGCAGTACTTC. It yields the protein CAIRNQEGSYEQYF.

This clone has just a few counts. The chain uses TRBV10-1 and TRBJ1-1; D gene uncertain. Trimming removed 9 bases from V and 1 base from J, with 9 bases in between. The CDR3 length is 12 residues. Germline CDR1 WNHNN, CDR2 SYGVQD (reference sequence). The CDR3 protein is CARVQQNTEAFF. As DNA, the CDR3 is TGCGCCAGAGTTCAGCAGAACACTGAAGCTTTCTTT.

V gene TRBV27 combines with J gene TRBJ2-2; 15 nucleotides line up with TRBD2. The CDR3 extends over 19 amino acids. The germline V gene has CDR1 MNHEY and CDR2 SMNVEV (reference sequence). Losses at the gene ends were 3 bases for V and 3 bases for J; bases not matched to a gene: 8. Here the CDR3 reads CASSFSGLAGGRYTGELFF. For the CDR3, the DNA is TGTGCCAGCAGTTTTAGTGGACTAGCGGGAGGGCGCTACACCGGGGAGCTGTTTTTT.

This sequence joins TRBV25-1 and TRBJ2-4; 11 positions agree with TRBD1. Germline CDR1 MGHDK, CDR2 SYGVNS. This CDR3 region has 15 residues. Trimming took 5 bases from V and 10 from J; bases not matched to a gene: 10. The CDR3 DNA reads as TGTGCCAGCAGTCCCCCCGGGACAGGGGGGGAAATTCAGTACTTC. It translates to CASSPPGTGGEIQYF.

This clone was observed a few times. The chain has TRBV6-1 and TRBJ1-5, with a tentative D call TRBD1 (5 bases). V lost 3 bases, J lost 5 bases, and 11 bases lay in between. Germline V gene data show CDR1 as MNHNS and CDR2 as SASEGT. This CDR3 has 14 amino acids. CDR3 coding DNA: TGTGCCAGCAGTGACAGGGCTGGGGATCAGCCCCAGCATTTT. It is translated as CASSDRAGDQPQHF.

The V call is TRBV9, the J call TRBJ2-7; TRBD1 matches at 7 bases. The J segment lost 2 bases and the V segment lost 0 bases, leaving 5 bases of the junction unmatched. In germline, CDR1 is SGDLS, CDR2 YYNGEE. This CDR3 has 15 amino acids. The CDR3 DNA follows: TGTGCCAGCAGCGTAGGGACAGGCGCCACCTACGAGCAGTACTTC. It translates to CASSVGTGATYEQYF.

The V gene is TRBV7-9, the J gene TRBJ2-3; the match to TRBD1 covers 7 bases. CDR1 and CDR2 (germline): SEHNR, FQNEAQ (reference sequence). CDR3 length: 15 amino acids. The V and J ends lost 5 bases and 0 bases, in that order; junction bases with no gene match: 5. This CDR3 is CASSSTGVSTDTQYF. The CDR3 bases are TGTGCCAGCAGCAGTACAGGGGTTAGCACAGATACGCAGTATTTT. The full variable domain, rest sourced from reference TRBV7-9 and TRBJ2-3, is DTGVSQNPRHKITKRGQNVTFRCDPISEHNRLYWYRQTLGQGPEFLTYFQNEAQLEKSRLLSDRFSAERPKGSFSTLEIQRTEQGDSAMYLCASSSTGVSTDTQYFGPGTRLTVL.

The CDR3 here is CATSAPSGTTYEQYF. For the CDR3, the DNA is TGTGCCACCAGCGCCCCATCCGGGACCACATACGAGCAGTACTTC. The V call is TRBV15, the J call TRBJ2-7; the D gene could be TRBD1 or TRBD2 (5 bases each). V was shortened by 5 bases and J by 4 bases, with 18 bases between the two germline ends. The germline CDR1 and CDR2 sequences are LNHNV and YYDKDF (reference sequence). This CDR3 spans 15 amino acids.

The J gene is TRBJ1-1, the V gene TRBV2; the D gene is possibly TRBD1 (5 bases). CDR1 is SNHLY, CDR2 FYNNEI, per germline. Trimming pared 5 bases from V and 6 bases from J, leaving 13 bases between. CDR3 length: 13 amino acids. CDR3 loop: CASSLGAGAEAFF. The CDR3 DNA sequence: TGTGCCAGCAGTCTTGGGGCTGGGGCTGAAGCTTTCTTT. Combining the CDR3 with reference TRBV2 and TRBJ1-1 gives the whole variable domain EPEVTQTPSHQVTQMGQEVILRCVPISNHLYFYWYRQILGQKVEFLVSFYNNEISEKSEIFDDQFSVERPDGSNFTLKIRSTKLEDSAMYFCASSLGAGAEAFFGQGTRLTVV.

This chain connects TRBV7-2 to TRBJ1-2; no firm D call. CDR3 length equals 14 residues. Germline V gene sequence: CDR1 SGHTA, CDR2 FQGNSA. Between the trimmed V and J ends, which lost 2 bases and 2 bases, there was a span of 9 bases. Here the CDR3 reads CASSLLGPNYGYTF. DNA for the CDR3: TGTGCCAGCAGCTTATTAGGTCCAAACTATGGCTACACCTTC.

The chain uses TRBV5-1 and TRBJ1-1, with D tentatively TRBD1 (5 bases). Trimming removed 0 bases from V and 5 bases from J, with 8 bases in between. The CDR3 runs to 13 residues. Germline CDR1 reads SGHRS; CDR2 reads YFSETQ. Here the CDR3 DNA reads TGCGCCAGCAGCTTGGCAGGGAGGACTGAAGCTTTCTTT. Amino acid sequence: CASSLAGRTEAFF.

The chain has TRBV10-2 and TRBJ2-1, with 11 bases fitting TRBD2. J lost 8 bases, V lost 5 bases, and 11 bases had no gene match. The germline CDR1 and CDR2 sequences are WSHSY and SAAADI. The CDR3 is 16 residues long. CDR3 sequence reads: CASSRSSGRAIYEQFF. The CDR3 DNA is TGCGCCAGCAGTCGAAGTAGCGGGAGGGCCATCTATGAGCAGTTCTTC.